This T cell receptor beta chain was identified in a study of neurological immune-mediated disorders. Study-level points and caveats: One related-CDR3 cluster, which may be a signature, held the repertoires of 18 of 34 multiple sclerosis patients after phylogenetic grouping.

TCRdb reprocessed the 5' RACE reads via MiXCR and lists one record per CDR3 protein. The sample lists around 69,000 distinct CDR3 sequences; roughly 3.2% were seen once. It was from 2 million PBMCs stored at -80 C that the unsorted libraries were obtained. This CDR3 is 18 amino acids long. Germline CDR1 reads SGHTA; CDR2 reads FQGNSA. V was pared by 5 bases and J by 5 bases, with 11 bases of the junction left unmatched. At least ten counts were recorded for this clonotype. As yet, its antigen is unknown. Sequencing was done on a sample of PBMCs. The clonotype originates from a man aged 35 to 55 with multiple sclerosis. The chain uses TRBV7-2 and TRBJ2-5; 16 nucleotides align to TRBD2. The CDR3 protein is CASSLGLAGGPDWETQYF. CDR3 DNA sequence: TGTGCCAGCAGCCTGGGACTAGCGGGAGGGCCGGATTGGGAGACCCAGTACTTC.